This paragraph reports one T cell receptor beta chain. Its antigen is currently unknown. Trimming took 1 base from V and 5 from J; bases not matched to a gene: 9. The CDR3 totals 17 residues. Germline V gene lookup returns CDR1 SEHNR and CDR2 FQNEAQ (reference sequence). The sample belongs to a study of T cell responses to AZD1222 COVID-19 vaccine. Sequenced by immunoSEQ multiplex PCR; TCRdb stores in-frame clones only, minus some. Among about 150,000 clones listed, 70% to 90% were seen once. Study outcomes and limitations: Donors, mostly white British, included more females; clonal diversity was possibly underestimated. Baseline testing showed seropositivity in only five to seven AZD1222 recipients.

This clonotype originated in an adult in good health. The material sequenced was peripheral blood, taken on day 0 of MenACWY control vaccination. The rearrangement links TRBV7-9 to TRBJ2-1; 9 nucleotides line up with TRBD2. CDR3 bases: TGTGCCAGCAGCTTAGTCCTTAGCGGGGGACTTGACAATGAGCAGTTCTTC. Translation gives CASSLVLSGGLDNEQFF.